The rows below give T cell receptor beta chains drawn from one sample of a study of Ad26.COV2.S vaccination and SARS-CoV-2 variants. Profiling relied on immunoSEQ multiplex PCR, and the TCRdb table lists in-frame clones only, not all of them. The repertoire holds about 400,000 clones, with approximately 90% as singletons. The starting material was peripheral blood, obtained in a trial of Ad26.COV2.S vaccine versus placebo. The origin of the receptors is a person aged 18-65 years who received the Ad26.COV2.S COVID-19 vaccine or a placebo. CDR3s include the opening cysteine and the closing phenylalanine or tryptophan. The size entry is marked missing in some rows and otherwise reads once, few, many or a size class.

>TRBV6-6|TRBJ1-5|.
CASSLGTERGNQPQHF
>TRBV18|TRBJ1-2|.
CASSPRRGGYTF
>TRBV2|TRBJ2-2|once
CASSEPQGAGELFF
>TRBV24-1|TRBJ2-7|.
CATSPSDRPSSYEQYF
>TRBV7-6|TRBJ2-5|.
CASSLFRGETQYF
>TRBV2|TRBJ2-7|few
CASTKALAASYEQYF
>TRBV6-2/TRBV6-3|TRBJ1-5|.
CASSWDRGQPQHF
>TRBV6-5|TRBJ2-5|.
CASSYGPAGETQYF
>TRBV9|TRBJ2-2|.
CASSVQPSLGTGELFF
>TRBV6-5|TRBJ1-1|.
CASSRNRGPEAFF
>TRBV24-1|TRBJ2-1|.
CATSERQGGYNEQFF
>TRBV19|TRBJ2-1|.
CASSGLNGRRNEQFF
>TRBV3-1/TRBV3-2|TRBJ2-1|.
CASSQVVDFYNEQFF
>TRBV29-1|TRBJ1-6|.
CSVQTGGNSPLHF
>TRBV6-5|TRBJ2-7|.
CAVGAGTRTSYEQYF
>TRBV28|TRBJ1-2|.
CASSLNSPLGYTF
>TRBV7-2|TRBJ2-1|.
CASSLVRPSEQFF
>TRBV5-6|TRBJ2-3|.
CASRDLSGRPDTQYF
>TRBV6-6|TRBJ2-3|.
CASSYGSLDTQYF
>TRBV24-1|TRBJ2-7|once
CATSDRTRTYEQYF
>TRBV11-2|TRBJ2-5|.
CASSLDRWEETQYF
>TRBV5-4|TRBJ1-1|.
CASSLAGALAEAFF
>TRBV5-4|TRBJ1-2|few
CASSRTGDHGYTF
>TRBV7-9|TRBJ2-1|.
CASSLLGGYNEQFF